Below, one T cell receptor (beta chain) is given with its context. The entry originates in a study of blood T cell repertoires in COVID-19. Study-wide background: T cells, B-cell-depleted T cells, or PBMCs provided the cDNA or gDNA that served as material.

Donors were grouped by their self-reported clinical history. The CDR3 runs 14 residues. V shed 4 bases and J shed 1 base, with 11 bases lying between them. Germline V gives CDR1 SGDLS, CDR2 YYNGEE. Generated by immunoSEQ multiplex PCR, the TCRdb table keeps only in-frame clones and is missing some. The sample has about 210,000 clones; around 90% are singletons. The chain recombines TRBV9 with TRBJ2-5; the D is unclear. The specimen sequenced was PBMCs or T cells enriched from blood (not recorded which). This sequence was found in a man aged 30 to 45 in a cohort exposed to, infected with or recovered from COVID-19 (not recorded which). The CDR3 loop is CASSPTSGQETQYF. For the CDR3, the DNA is TGTGCCAGCAGCCCTACGTCGGGCCAAGAGACCCAGTACTTC. The full variable domain, completed using reference TRBV9 and TRBJ2-5, is DSGVTQTPKHLITATGQRVTLRCSPRSGDLSVYWYQQSLDQGLQFLIQYYNGEERAKGNILERFSAQQFPDLHSELNLSSLELGDSALYFCASSPTSGQETQYFGPGTRLLVL.